Below are 27 T cell receptor beta chains sequenced from a single sample in a study of blood T cell repertoires in COVID-19. Clones were sequenced by immunoSEQ multiplex PCR, and TCRdb holds only the in-frame ones, with some missing. The repertoire holds about 150,000 clones, roughly 84% seen once, with 7% in the top ten. What was sequenced was PBMCs or T cells enriched from blood (not recorded which). Receptors originate from a woman between 45 and 60 years old who had recovered from COVID-19.

The chain combines TRBV5-1 with TRBJ1-1, with a tentative D call TRBD1 (5 bases). Germline assignment: CDR1 SGHRS and CDR2 YFSETQ. There are 17 residues in the CDR3. Trimming removed 4 bases at V and 2 bases at J, with 21 bases between. The CDR3 nucleotides are TGCGCCAGCAGCCCTAATGGCCTCGGGGGTTCCAACACTGAAGCTTTCTTT. This gives the protein CASSPNGLGGSNTEAFF.

This sequence joins TRBV18 and TRBJ1-1; unclear D gene. V lost 3 bases to trimming and J lost 1 base, with 9 bases between them. CDR3 size: 14 residues. From germline, CDR1 is KGHSH and CDR2 LQKENI. CDR3 sequence reads: CASSPGAGNTEAFF. The CDR3 coding sequence is TGTGCCAGCTCACCGGGCGCGGGGAACACTGAAGCTTTCTTT.

This clone was detected a few times. Other nucleotide sequences in the sample specify the same CDR3. The chain has TRBV7-9 and TRBJ2-3; 9 bases fit TRBD2. This CDR3 region has 16 residues. CDR1 is SEHNR and CDR2 is FQNEAQ in the germline V gene (reference sequence). The V gene end was trimmed by 1 base and the J gene end by 2 bases; junction bases not matched to a gene: 4. CDR3 DNA sequence: TGTGCCAGCAGCTTAGGGGCTAGCGGGATCACAGATACGCAGTATTTT. As protein: CASSLGASGITDTQYF.

The genes are TRBV27 and TRBJ2-1, with D possibly matching TRBD2 (5 bases). Looked up from germline, CDR1 is MNHEY and CDR2 is SMNVEV (reference sequence). The V gene lost 7 bases and the J gene lost 0 bases, with 13 bases spanning the gap. The CDR3 is made up of 15 amino acids. CDR3 protein: CASTRPGSSYNEQFF. The CDR3 DNA reads TGTGCCAGCACCAGACCGGGGAGCTCCTACAATGAGCAGTTCTTC.

The chain combines TRBV19 with TRBJ1-2, with D possibly matching TRBD1 (6 bases). The CDR3 covers 14 residues. V lost 6 bases to trimming and J lost 5 bases, with 16 bases between them. Per germline, CDR1 LNHDA and CDR2 SQIVND (reference sequence). CDR3: CASRNWGQLYGYTF. In nucleotides, the CDR3 is TGTGCCAGTAGAAATTGGGGGCAGCTGTATGGCTACACCTTC.

The gene calls are TRBV12-3 or TRBV12-4 and TRBJ1-5; D gene uncertain. The V end was cut by 4 bases, the J end by 6 bases, with 7 bases between. This CDR3 region has 12 residues. This CDR3 is CASSSDSQPQHF. The CDR3 DNA is TGTGCCAGCAGTTCGGACTCTCAGCCCCAGCATTTT.

The chain is built from TRBV28 and TRBJ2-3, with 8 bases fitting TRBD2. Trimming took 3 bases from V and 2 from J; bases not matched to a gene: 7. Germline CDR1 is MDHEN and CDR2 is SYDVKM. This CDR3 region has 16 residues. CDR3 DNA: TGTGCCAGCAGTTTGTCACTAGCGGAGAACACAGATACGCAGTATTTT. This encodes CASSLSLAENTDTQYF. The variable domain in full, with the rest retrieved from reference TRBV28 and TRBJ2-3, is DVKVTQSSRYLVKRTGEKVFLECVQDMDHENMFWYRQDPGLGLRLIYFSYDVKMKEKGDIPEGYSVSREKKERFSLILESASTNQTSMYLCASSLSLAENTDTQYFGPGTRLTVL.

The chain has TRBV5-1 and TRBJ2-7; 10 bases agree with TRBD1. J was trimmed by 5 bases and V by 4 bases; bases with no gene match: 9. Germline values: CDR1 SGHRS, CDR2 YFSETQ. This CDR3 is 15 amino acids long. In DNA form, the CDR3 reads TGCGCCAGCAGCCCTAGTCGGGACAGGGGTCACGAGCAGTACTTC. This encodes CASSPSRDRGHEQYF.

The rearrangement links TRBV11-2 to TRBJ2-7; possibly TRBD1 for D (5 bases). CDR3 length: 14 residues. Germline CDR1 is SGHAT and CDR2 is FQNNGV. V lost 1 base and J 2 bases, leaving 9 bases between the germline ends. DNA for the CDR3: TGTGCCAGCAGCTTAGTGGCAGGGACCTACGAGCAGTACTTC. Translated: CASSLVAGTYEQYF.

CDR3 coding DNA: TGTGCCAGCAGTGTGAACAGACCGAACACCGGGGAGCTGTTTTTT. This translates into CASSVNRPNTGELFF. The genes are TRBV2 and TRBJ2-2; no definite D call. V dropped 4 bases and J dropped 0 bases, with 9 bases sitting between them. The CDR3 length is 15 residues. Germline V gene data show CDR1 as SNHLY and CDR2 as FYNNEI.

The V call is TRBV30, the J call TRBJ1-3, with 9 positions matching TRBD1. Trimming cost V 3 bases and J 4 bases; bases outside gene matches: 7. The germline V gene has CDR1 GTSNPN and CDR2 SVGIG (reference sequence). CDR3 size: 15 residues. In nucleotides, the CDR3 is TGTGCCTGGAGCTTCCGGGACAGGGACGGAAACACCATATATTTT. Protein product: CAWSFRDRDGNTIYF.

The V gene is TRBV7-3, the J gene TRBJ2-1, with 14 bases aligning to TRBD2. The CDR3 spans 15 residues. The ends lost 5 bases at V and 6 bases at J; junction bases unmatched: 3. CDR1 and CDR2 (germline): SGHTA, FQGTGA. CDR3 protein: CASSSGTSGGNEQFF. Written as DNA, the CDR3 is TGTGCCAGCAGCAGCGGGACTAGCGGGGGCAATGAGCAGTTCTTC.

The count of this clone is one. The chain carries TRBV29-1 and TRBJ2-2, with D unresolved. The CDR3 runs 14 residues. The germline V gene has CDR1 SQVTM and CDR2 ANQGSEA. V shed 6 bases and J shed 8 bases, with 19 bases lying between them. The CDR3 loop reads CSVSYRSPGGELFF. The DNA of the CDR3 is TGCAGCGTCTCTTACCGGAGTCCTGGGGGGGAGCTGTTTTTT.

The genes are TRBV30 and TRBJ1-2, with D possibly matching TRBD1 (6 bases). V lost 4 bases and J lost 3, with 18 bases in between. There are 15 residues in the CDR3. Germline V gene lookup returns CDR1 GTSNPN and CDR2 SVGIG (reference sequence). The CDR3 is CAWTHFRDKDYGYTF. The DNA for the CDR3 is TGTGCCTGGACCCATTTCCGGGACAAGGACTATGGCTACACCTTC.

The chain carries TRBV9 and TRBJ2-7; 10 nucleotides match TRBD1. The germline CDR1 and CDR2 sequences are SGDLS and YYNGEE. This CDR3 is 14 amino acids long. V gave up 4 bases and J gave up 7 bases; unmatched junction bases: 8. The CDR3 nucleotides are TGTGCCAGCAGCCCCGGGACAGGGGATGGTGAGCAGTACTTC. This translates into CASSPGTGDGEQYF. The full variable domain, rest sourced from reference TRBV9 and TRBJ2-7, is DSGVTQTPKHLITATGQRVTLRCSPRSGDLSVYWYQQSLDQGLQFLIQYYNGEERAKGNILERFSAQQFPDLHSELNLSSLELGDSALYFCASSPGTGDGEQYFGPGTRLTVT.

The V gene is TRBV5-1, the J gene TRBJ2-5; TRBD2 matches 7 bases. J was trimmed by 3 bases and V by 0 bases; bases with no gene match: 5. The germline V gene encodes CDR1 SGHRS and CDR2 YFSETQ. This CDR3 is built from 15 residues. The CDR3: CASSLGGEGEETQYF. The CDR3 DNA reads TGCGCCAGCAGCTTGGGTGGGGAGGGCGAAGAGACCCAGTACTTC.

The rearrangement joins TRBV19 to TRBJ2-2; possible D gene TRBD2, 6 bases. Deletions cut 10 bases from V and 3 bases from J, with 15 bases between. Germline V gives CDR1 LNHDA, CDR2 SQIVND (reference sequence). The length of the CDR3 is 14 residues. The CDR3 nucleotides are TGTGCCACCGGGGTAGCGGTACACACCGGGGAGCTGTTTTTT. Encoded protein: CATGVAVHTGELFF.

This clone was picked up one time. This chain joins TRBV11-3 and TRBJ2-3; 7 bases fit TRBD2. The germline V gene encodes CDR1 SGHNT and CDR2 YENEEA. The CDR3 covers 16 residues. V lost 4 bases to trimming and J lost 0 bases; unmatched junction nucleotides: 7. As DNA, the CDR3 is TGTGCCAGCAGCTCCGAAGCGGGACGAAGCACAGATACGCAGTATTTT. Its protein product is CASSSEAGRSTDTQYF. The whole variable domain, filled in from reference TRBV11-3 and TRBJ2-3, reads EAGVVQSPRYKIIEKKQPVAFWCNPISGHNTLYWYLQNLGQGPELLIRYENEEAVDDSQLPKDRFSAERLKGVDSTLKIQPAELGDSAVYLCASSSEAGRSTDTQYFGPGTRLTVL.

The sample holds a few counts of this clone. V usage is TRBV4-3 and J usage is TRBJ2-5, with 8 bases identical to TRBD1. With V trimmed by 1 base and J by 4 bases, 2 bases remained unmatched. The CDR3 loop spans 14 amino acids. The germline gives CDR1 LGHNA, CDR2 YSLEER. This CDR3 is CASSQGQGPETQYF. CDR3 nucleotide sequence: TGCGCCAGCAGCCAAGGACAGGGGCCAGAGACCCAGTACTTC.

This sequence joins TRBV5-1 and TRBJ2-3; 12 bases are a match to TRBD2. This CDR3 comprises 16 residues. V was pared by 5 bases and J by 5 bases, with 9 bases of the junction left unmatched. Looked up from germline, CDR1 is SGHRS and CDR2 is YFSETQ. The CDR3 DNA reads TGCGCCAGCAGAAGGGGACTAGCGGGCCAGAGAGATACGCAGTATTTT. Its protein is CASRRGLAGQRDTQYF.

The genes are TRBV2 and TRBJ1-2; 8 nucleotides agree with TRBD1. Germline CDR1 and CDR2: SNHLY and FYNNEI. The ends lost 4 bases at V and 7 bases at J; junction bases unmatched: 2. There are 12 residues in the CDR3. The chain's CDR3 is CASSAQGVGYTF. CDR3 nucleotide sequence: TGTGCCAGCAGTGCACAGGGGGTTGGCTACACCTTC.

This rearrangement joins TRBV6-5 to TRBJ1-1; possibly TRBD1 for D (6 bases). The CDR3 is 15 residues long. Germline lookup yields CDR1 MNHEY and CDR2 SVGAGI. V was shortened by 2 bases and J by 1 base, with 11 bases between the two germline ends. CDR3 in DNA: TGTGCCAGCAGTTACCAAGCGGACAGGAACACTGAAGCTTTCTTT. It encodes CASSYQADRNTEAFF.

In nucleotides, the CDR3 is TGTGCCAGCAGTCGTCTAGGGGGAATCAGCACCTACGAGCAGTACTTC. Amino acid sequence: CASSRLGGISTYEQYF. The J gene is TRBJ2-7, the V gene TRBV28; tentative D call: TRBD1 (6 bases). The V end lost 5 bases, the J end lost 2 bases, and 19 bases lay between the germline ends. Germline loops: CDR1 MDHEN, CDR2 SYDVKM. This CDR3 has 16 amino acids.

This chain uses TRBV2 with TRBJ2-2, with 9 bases fitting TRBD1. The germline CDR1 and CDR2 sequences are SNHLY and FYNNEI. V gave up 4 bases and J gave up 7 bases; unmatched junction bases: 4. The CDR3 has 14 amino acids. CDR3 sequence (DNA): TGTGCCAGCAGTGGGGGGACAGGGAACGGGGAGCTGTTTTTT. This codes for CASSGGTGNGELFF. Drawing the rest from reference TRBV2 and TRBJ2-2, the complete variable domain is EPEVTQTPSHQVTQMGQEVILRCVPISNHLYFYWYRQILGQKVEFLVSFYNNEISEKSEIFDDQFSVERPDGSNFTLKIRSTKLEDSAMYFCASSGGTGNGELFFGEGSRLTVL.

The chain combines TRBV19 with TRBJ2-6; 7 nucleotides align to TRBD2. Trimming cost V 8 bases and J 0 bases; bases outside gene matches: 4. This CDR3 has 15 amino acids. Germline V gives CDR1 LNHDA, CDR2 SQIVND (reference sequence). The CDR3 spells CASESGGSGANVLTF. The CDR3 nucleotides are TGTGCCAGTGAATCGGGGGGCTCTGGGGCCAACGTCCTGACTTTC.

This chain links TRBV4-2 with TRBJ1-6, with D possibly TRBD1 on 5 matching bases. The CDR3 is 18 residues long. Germline V gene lookup returns CDR1 LGHNA and CDR2 YNFKEQ. V was cut by 2 bases and J by 3 bases, with 17 bases left in between. CDR3 protein: CASSQTSGGGSYNSPLHF. CDR3 DNA: TGTGCCAGCAGCCAAACTTCCGGCGGGGGGAGCTATAATTCACCCCTCCACTTT.

The DNA for the CDR3 is TGTGCCAGCAGCTCCCAACGGGACAGAATCGAAGCTTTCTTT. It translates to CASSSQRDRIEAFF. The chain employs TRBV11-2 and TRBJ1-1; 7 bases match TRBD1. V lost 4 bases and J lost 8; bases outside the gene matches: 10. The germline V gene has CDR1 SGHAT and CDR2 FQNNGV. The CDR3 totals 14 residues.